This T cell receptor beta chain is from a study of CD8 T cells in Susac syndrome. This clonotype has a single count. Antigen: not known. Blood CD8+ and CD4+ T cells underwent high-throughput TCR beta sequencing. CDR3 length: 19 residues. The V end was cut by 5 bases, the J end by 3 bases, with 26 bases between. The germline V gene encodes CDR1 SGHTA and CDR2 FQGNSA. General observations from the study: The authors acknowledged that their TCR sequencing and HLA analysis involved a relatively small number of individuals.

Reverse transcription of roughly 0.45 to 1 ug RNA was performed with random hexamers. Across 54 Vbeta and 13 Jbeta, immunoSEQ multiplex PCR amplified TCR beta CDR3. TCRdb analysed the immunoSEQ multiplex PCR reads with MiXCR anew, one entry per CDR3 protein. The repertoire holds 250,000 to 300,000 distinct CDR3 sequences, almost 85% seen once, with around 0.22% in the top ten. This chain joins TRBV7-2 and TRBJ2-1; D might be TRBD2 (6 bases). The source is a human donor with multiple sclerosis. Sequencing input: CD8+ T cells from PBMCs. The CDR3 DNA is TGTGCCAGCAGCCAGACACTCTATTGGGTAGCGGACTACTACAATGAGCAGTTCTTC. Amino acid sequence: CASSQTLYWVADYYNEQFF.